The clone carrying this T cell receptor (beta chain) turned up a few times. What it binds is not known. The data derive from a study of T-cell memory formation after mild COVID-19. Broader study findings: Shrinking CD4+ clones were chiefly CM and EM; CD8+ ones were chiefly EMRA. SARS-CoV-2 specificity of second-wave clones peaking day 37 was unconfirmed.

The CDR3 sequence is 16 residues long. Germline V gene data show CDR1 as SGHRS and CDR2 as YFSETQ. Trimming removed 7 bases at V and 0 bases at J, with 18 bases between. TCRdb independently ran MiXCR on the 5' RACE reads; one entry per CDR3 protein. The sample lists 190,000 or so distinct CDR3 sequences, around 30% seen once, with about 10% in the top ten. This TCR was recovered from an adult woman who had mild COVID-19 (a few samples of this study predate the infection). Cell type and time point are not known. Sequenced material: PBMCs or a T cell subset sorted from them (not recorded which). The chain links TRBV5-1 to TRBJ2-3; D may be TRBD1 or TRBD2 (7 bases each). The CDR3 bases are TGCGCCAGCGGGAGGGGGCCGTCCTCAAGCACAGATACGCAGTATTTT. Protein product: CASGRGPSSSTDTQYF.